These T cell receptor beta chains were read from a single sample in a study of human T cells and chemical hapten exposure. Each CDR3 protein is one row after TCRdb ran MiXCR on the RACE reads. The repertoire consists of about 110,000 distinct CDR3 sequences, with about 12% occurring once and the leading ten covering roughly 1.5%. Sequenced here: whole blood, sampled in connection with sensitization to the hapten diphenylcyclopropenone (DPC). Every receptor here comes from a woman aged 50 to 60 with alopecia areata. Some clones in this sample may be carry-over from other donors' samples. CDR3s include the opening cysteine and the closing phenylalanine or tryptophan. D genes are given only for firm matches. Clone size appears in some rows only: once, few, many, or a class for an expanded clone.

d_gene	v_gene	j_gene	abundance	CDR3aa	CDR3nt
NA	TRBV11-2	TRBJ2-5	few	CASSFWGAGETQYF	TGTGCCAGCAGCTTTTGGGGGGCTGGAGAGACCCAGTACTTC
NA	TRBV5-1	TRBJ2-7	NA	CASSSNPGQSSYEQYF	TGCGCCAGCAGCTCGAACCCGGGGCAGAGCTCCTACGAGCAGTACTTC
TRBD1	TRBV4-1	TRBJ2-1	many	CASRNIPGQQVSPENEQFF	TGCGCCAGCAGAAACATACCGGGACAGCAGGTCAGTCCGGAGAATGAGCAGTTCTTC
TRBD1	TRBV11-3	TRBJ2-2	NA	CASSHGTGRNGELFF	TGTGCCAGCAGCCACGGGACAGGGAGGAACGGGGAGCTGTTTTTT
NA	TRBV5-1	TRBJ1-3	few	CASSWGQTDSGNTIYF	TGCGCCAGCAGCTGGGGACAAACGGACTCTGGAAACACCATATATTTT
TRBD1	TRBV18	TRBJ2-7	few	CASSSSRDRGNEQYF	TGTGCCAGCTCCTCGAGTCGGGACAGGGGGAACGAGCAGTACTTC
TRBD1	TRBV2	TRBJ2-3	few	CASRVQGPTDTQYF	TGTGCCAGCAGAGTACAGGGGCCCACAGATACGCAGTATTTT
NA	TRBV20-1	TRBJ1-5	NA	CSAKHSNQPQHF	TGCAGTGCCAAGCATAGCAATCAGCCCCAGCATTTT
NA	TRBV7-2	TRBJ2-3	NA	CASSLGARTQYF	TGTGCCAGCAGCTTAGGGGCGCGTACGCAGTATTTT
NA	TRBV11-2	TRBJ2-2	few	CASSLGEVAADTGELFF	TGTGCCAGCAGCTTAGGTGAAGTAGCGGCAGACACCGGGGAGCTGTTTTTT
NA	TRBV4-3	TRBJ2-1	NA	CASSRSPISSYNEQFF	TGCGCCAGCAGCCGAAGCCCTATAAGCTCCTACAATGAGCAGTTCTTC
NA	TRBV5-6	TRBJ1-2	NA	CASHAGTYGYTF	TGTGCCAGCCACGCAGGGACCTATGGCTACACCTTC
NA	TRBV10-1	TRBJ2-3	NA	CASSRGAAHDTQYF	TGCGCCAGCAGCCGGGGGGCAGCTCACGATACGCAGTATTTT
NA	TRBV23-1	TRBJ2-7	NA	CASSQRTETYEQYF	TGCGCCAGCAGCCAGAGGACTGAGACCTACGAGCAGTACTTC
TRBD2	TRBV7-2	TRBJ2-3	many	CASSSSAGADTQYF	TGTGCCAGCAGCTCCTCAGCGGGAGCAGATACGCAGTATTTT
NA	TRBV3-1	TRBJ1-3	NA	CASSQRDGGNTIYF	TGTGCCAGCAGCCAAAGGGACGGCGGAAACACCATATATTTT